This T cell receptor beta chain was observed in a study of blood T cell repertoires in COVID-19. At the level of the study: Sites in the United States, Italy and Spain provided acute and convalescent COVID-19 samples.

The CDR3 is 16 residues long. Trimming stripped 6 bases from V and 5 bases from J, with 22 bases between. The germline CDR1 and CDR2 sequences are SNHLY and FYNNEI. Seattle's enrolled individuals joined amid active infection and were then monitored longitudinally. TCRdb keeps only in-frame clones here, not all; method: immunoSEQ multiplex PCR. In the table there are about 280,000 clones, about 88% of which are singletons. This TCR was recovered from a woman in her twenties or thirties with COVID-19, enrolled during active disease. Sequencing input: peripheral blood. The chain employs TRBV2 and TRBJ1-2; TRBD1 might be the D (5 bases). CDR3 DNA: TGTGCCAGCAGCGTGCTGGGGACGCCGGGACTATATGGCTACACCTTC. It translates to CASSVLGTPGLYGYTF.